The source of this T cell receptor beta chain is a study of T cells in Graves' hyperthyroidism and ophthalmopathy. From RNA transcripts, TCR beta CDR3 regions were amplified. Researchers ran a first-round RT-PCR on the TCR CDR3 using the HTBI primer set. In TCRdb, the multiplex PCR reads were re-called with MiXCR into one record per CDR3 protein. The sample has 650,000 to 850,000 distinct CDR3 sequences; 18% are singletons. This clonotype was counted at least ten times. Subjects aged 18 to 65 presented with newly diagnosed hyperthyroidism of less than 2 months' duration. Used for diagnoses were clinical symptoms, serum thyroxine and TRAb, thyroid ultrasound and orbital computed tomography. This CDR3 region has 13 residues. CDR1 is DFQATT and CDR2 is SNEGSKA in the germline V gene (reference sequence). Trimming at V came to 5 bases and at J to 7 bases, leaving 8 bases not matched to a gene.

The chain combines TRBV20-1 with TRBJ2-3, with 8 bases lining up with TRBD1. The specimen sequenced was blood. The TCR was taken from a woman aged 45-65 years with Graves' hyperthyroidism that later progressed to Graves' ophthalmopathy. The CDR3 region has the DNA TGCAGTGCTCGTAAGACAGGGGAAAATACGCAGTATTTT. It specifies CSARKTGENTQYF.